One sample yielded the 5 T cell receptor beta chains listed below, sequenced in a study of T-cell reconstitution after alpha-beta-depleted transplantation in children. The TCRbeta library incorporated unique molecular identifiers. TCRdb reprocessed the PCR reads with MiXCR, giving one entry per CDR3 protein. The sample holds 670,000 or so distinct CDR3 sequences; about an eighth are singletons and the top ten take roughly 0.84%. The material was PBMCs, obtained before TCRalphabeta/CD19-depleted stem cell transplant. The receptors stem from a girl aged 2 to 9 with congenital amegakaryocytic thrombocytopenia, due to receive a stem cell transplant.

In this sample, this clonotype turned up many times. The genes are TRBV28 and TRBJ2-7; D is uncertain. Germline CDR1 is MDHEN and CDR2 is SYDVKM. V lost 3 bases and J lost 1, with 7 bases in between. The CDR3 runs to 13 residues. CDR3: CASSFGVSYEQYF. CDR3 bases: TGTGCCAGCAGTTTTGGAGTATCCTACGAGCAGTACTTC.

This clonotype has only a few counts. The chain combines TRBV5-1 with TRBJ2-7; D may be TRBD1 (7 bases). V gave up 3 bases and J gave up 3 bases, with 19 bases separating them. The CDR3 runs to 16 residues. CDR1 SGHRS and CDR2 YFSETQ come from the germline V gene. The CDR3 nucleotides read TGCGCCAGCAGCTCTGTCCCCGGGGGACAGAACTACGAGCAGTACTTC. Translated: CASSSVPGGQNYEQYF.

The gene calls are TRBV11-1 and TRBJ2-5; 11 positions agree with TRBD2. Trimming removed 1 base from V and 4 bases from J; junction bases left unmatched: 11. This CDR3 is built from 18 residues. Germline CDR1 and CDR2: SGHAT and FQDESV (reference sequence). The CDR3 DNA follows: TGTGCCAGCAGCTTAGGTGTTGCTAGCGGGAGGCTTCGAGAGACCCAGTACTTC. The encoded protein is CASSLGVASGRLRETQYF.

This clonotype has at least ten counts. The rearrangement uses TRBV20-1 and TRBJ2-7, with D unclear. V was pared by 3 bases and J by 4 bases, with 10 bases between. Germline V gene sequence: CDR1 DFQATT, CDR2 SNEGSKA (reference sequence). The CDR3 extends over 12 amino acids. CDR3: CSASWQEYEQYF. In nucleotides, the CDR3 is TGCAGTGCTAGTTGGCAGGAGTACGAGCAGTACTTC.

This clonotype was detected many times. This chain uses TRBV19 with TRBJ2-7; TRBD2 matches at 12 bases. With V trimmed by 5 bases and J by 4 bases, 3 bases remained unmatched. The germline gives CDR1 LNHDA, CDR2 SQIVND (reference sequence). The CDR3 extends over 14 amino acids. The CDR3 DNA follows: TGTGCCAGTAGTCGACTAGCGGGAGAATACGAGCAGTACTTC. It translates to CASSRLAGEYEQYF.